The present entry profiles one T cell receptor beta chain with its context. This entry belongs to a study of cytotoxic CD8 clonotypes in ibrutinib-treated CLL. Sequenced by immunoSEQ multiplex PCR; TCRdb stores in-frame clones only, minus some. This sample has more than 200,000 clones, with over 65% found just once. Germline CDR1 SNHLY, CDR2 FYNNEI. This CDR3 contains 14 residues. With 6 bases clipped from V and 5 bases from J, the junction kept 5 bases outside the gene matches. The input for sequencing was PBMCs, taken after 12 months of ibrutinib treatment. The chain joins TRBV2 to TRBJ2-5; 11 bases align to TRBD2. The sequence was obtained from a human donor with chronic lymphocytic leukemia. The DNA of the CDR3 is TGTGCCAGCAGCGGACTAGCGGGTTTGGAGACCCAGTACTTC. Translating it yields CASSGLAGLETQYF.